Reported below is one T cell receptor (beta chain). The antigen is undetermined. The sample is drawn from a study of graft-versus-host responses after intestinal transplantation. Here immunoSEQ multiplex PCR was the method, and the copy in TCRdb shows in-frame clones only, minus some. Of some 100,000 clones listed, about 90% are singletons. The study's findings and limits: Researchers found peak circulating GvH clone levels linked to early post-transplant HvG declines. Some patients had graft-donor T cell macrochimerism, and their allografts showed high graft-versus-host to host-versus-graft clonal ratios. The recipient marrow held GvH clones, and some of them showed up first in ileum or blood.

This material consisted of unstimulated CD4+ T cells sorted from spleen or lymph node cells, taken before transplant. The TCR comes from a human donor who was the organ donor for an intestinal transplant.

CDR3 loop: CASSLGTGGIETQYF. CDR3 bases: TGCGCCAGCAGCTTGGGGACAGGGGGCATAGAGACCCAGTACTTC. This chain connects TRBV5-1 to TRBJ2-5; 11 positions agree with TRBD1. Per germline, CDR1 SGHRS and CDR2 YFSETQ. J was trimmed by 4 bases and V by 0 bases; bases with no gene match: 2. This CDR3 is 15 amino acids long.